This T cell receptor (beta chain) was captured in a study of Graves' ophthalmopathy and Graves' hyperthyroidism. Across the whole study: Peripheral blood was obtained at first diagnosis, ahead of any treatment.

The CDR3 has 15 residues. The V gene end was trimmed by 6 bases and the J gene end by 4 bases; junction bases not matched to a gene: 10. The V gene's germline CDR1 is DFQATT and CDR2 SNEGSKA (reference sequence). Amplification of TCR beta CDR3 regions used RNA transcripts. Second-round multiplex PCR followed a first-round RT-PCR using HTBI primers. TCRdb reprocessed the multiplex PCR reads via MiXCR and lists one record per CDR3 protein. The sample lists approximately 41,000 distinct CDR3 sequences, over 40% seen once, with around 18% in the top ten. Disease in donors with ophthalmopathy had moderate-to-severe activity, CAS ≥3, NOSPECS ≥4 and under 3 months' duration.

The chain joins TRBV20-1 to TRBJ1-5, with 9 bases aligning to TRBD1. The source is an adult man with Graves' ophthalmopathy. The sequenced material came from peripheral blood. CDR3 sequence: CSAETVGTGNQPQHF. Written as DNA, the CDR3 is TGCAGTGCAGAGACGGTCGGGACAGGGAATCAGCCCCAGCATTTT.